Shown below are 28 T cell receptor beta chains from a single sample sequenced in a study of control samples from healthy donors and cancer patients (dated by TCRdb to about 2020). Libraries were made using the immunoSEQ multiplex PCR assay. This immuneACCESS table, as held by TCRdb, lists in-frame sequences with V and J called but not all clones. Of the missing ones, under half trace to an unresolved V gene in checked studies; the others have no known cause. The table for this sample lists 150,000 to 200,000 clones; approximately 94% of them were counted only once. 1.1% to 1.5% of the sample goes to the ten largest clones. The source material was blood. These TCRs come from a woman aged 18-29 years in good health.

The chain employs TRBV5-1 and TRBJ1-3; D gene ambiguous. Germline values: CDR1 SGHRS, CDR2 YFSETQ. The CDR3 is 15 residues long. V was pared by 5 bases and J by 0 bases, with 12 bases between. CDR3 bases: TGCGCCAGCAGAATCAGCTTTAGCTCTGGAAACACCATATATTTT. It translates to CASRISFSSGNTIYF. Variable domain in full (rest from reference TRBV5-1 and TRBJ1-3): KAGVTQTPRYLIKTRGQQVTLSCSPISGHRSVSWYQQTPGQGLQFLFEYFSETQRNKGNFPGRFSGRQFSNSRSEMNVSTLELGDSALYLCASRISFSSGNTIYFGEGSWLTVV.

The chain joins TRBV7-9 to TRBJ1-4, with TRBD1 matching 8 bases. Per the germline V gene, CDR1 is SEHNR and CDR2 is FQNEAQ (reference sequence). The junction had 6 bases not matched to a gene; V was cut back by 5 bases and J by 7 bases. CDR3 length: 14 residues. The CDR3 DNA sequence: TGTGCCAGCAGCGTCAGGGGGCGCGTTGAAAAACTGTTTTTT. As protein: CASSVRGRVEKLFF.

J is TRBJ1-2 and V is TRBV6-2 or TRBV6-3; D not resolved. The CDR3 is 12 residues long. The germline V and J ends were trimmed by 6 bases and 0 bases, with 5 bases remaining between them. Germline lookup yields CDR1 MNHEY and CDR2 SVGEGT. CDR3 in amino acids: CASSEANYGYTF. The CDR3, as DNA: TGTGCCAGCAGCGAAGCTAACTATGGCTACACCTTC.

The genes are TRBV6-2 or TRBV6-3 and TRBJ2-2; a weak D match, TRBD1 (5 bases). Trimming took off 5 bases at V and 7 bases at J, with 8 bases between the two ends. CDR1 MNHEY and CDR2 SVGEGT come from the germline V gene. The CDR3 consists of 12 residues. CDR3 residues: CASSPQGGELFF. In DNA form, the CDR3 reads TGTGCCAGCAGTCCCCAGGGCGGGGAGCTGTTTTTT.

The genes are TRBV4-2 and TRBJ2-3; TRBD2 matches 11 bases. CDR3 length: 16 residues. In germline, CDR1 is LGHNA, CDR2 YNFKEQ. J lost 0 bases, V lost 2 bases, and 1 base had no gene match. The CDR3 sequence is CASSQLAGGSTDTQYF. The CDR3 DNA reads TGTGCCAGCAGCCAACTAGCGGGGGGCAGCACAGATACGCAGTATTTT.

The chain recombines TRBV11-2 with TRBJ2-2; tentative D call: TRBD1 (6 bases). CDR3 length: 15 residues. The germline V and J ends were trimmed by 1 base and 4 bases, with 10 bases remaining between them. Germline-derived CDR1 and CDR2 are SGHAT and FQNNGV. The CDR3: CASSLVQGSTGELFF. For the CDR3, the DNA is TGTGCCAGCAGCTTAGTACAGGGTAGCACCGGGGAGCTGTTTTTT.

The chain combines TRBV6-5 with TRBJ2-7; TRBD1 aligns across 7 bases. The germline gives CDR1 MNHEY, CDR2 SVGAGI. With 7 bases clipped from V and 2 bases from J, the junction kept 8 bases outside the gene matches. The CDR3 is 14 amino acids. The CDR3 sequence is CASIEQGPPYEQYF. DNA for the CDR3: TGTGCCAGCATAGAACAGGGGCCCCCCTACGAGCAGTACTTC.

CDR3: CAISARGRGDNEQFF. The CDR3 DNA reads TGTGCCATCAGTGCCCGAGGGAGGGGGGACAATGAGCAGTTCTTC. This sequence joins TRBV10-3 and TRBJ2-1; tentative D call: TRBD2 (7 bases). V shed 4 bases and J shed 5 bases, with 15 bases lying between them. This CDR3 is 15 amino acids long. In germline, CDR1 is ENHRY, CDR2 SYGVKD.

V usage is TRBV5-1 and J usage is TRBJ1-4; D remains ambiguous. The V end was cut by 3 bases, the J end by 8 bases, with 11 bases between. Germline V gene sequence: CDR1 SGHRS, CDR2 YFSETQ. CDR3 length: 13 amino acids. CDR3 amino acids: CASSSTWEEKLFF. The CDR3 DNA follows: TGCGCCAGCAGCTCCACCTGGGAGGAAAAACTGTTTTTT.

The chain uses TRBV11-3 and TRBJ1-6; a possible D gene is TRBD1 (5 bases). Trimming took off 5 bases at V and 0 bases at J, with 17 bases between the two ends. In germline, CDR1 is SGHNT, CDR2 YENEEA. The CDR3 contains 18 residues. This CDR3 is CASSRETWDDSYNSPLHF. CDR3 in DNA: TGTGCCAGCAGCCGAGAGACATGGGACGACTCCTATAATTCACCCCTCCACTTT. Using reference TRBV11-3 and TRBJ1-6 for the parts outside the CDR3, the full variable domain is EAGVVQSPRYKIIEKKQPVAFWCNPISGHNTLYWYLQNLGQGPELLIRYENEEAVDDSQLPKDRFSAERLKGVDSTLKIQPAELGDSAVYLCASSRETWDDSYNSPLHFGNGTRLTVT.

V and J are TRBV19 and TRBJ1-1, with 7 bases that match TRBD1. The CDR3 is 16 residues long. The V segment lost 5 bases and the J segment 1 base; nucleotides outside the gene matches: 10. Per germline, CDR1 LNHDA and CDR2 SQIVND (reference sequence). This chain's CDR3 is CASSLITGAANTEAFF. For the CDR3, the DNA is TGTGCCAGTAGTCTTATTACAGGGGCCGCGAACACTGAAGCTTTCTTT.

This chain connects TRBV12-3 or TRBV12-4 to TRBJ1-5; D is ambiguous. The CDR3 spans 13 residues. V lost 3 bases and J lost 0, with 3 bases in between. In DNA, the CDR3 is TGTGCCAGCAGTTTCCTTAGCAATCAGCCCCAGCATTTT. It encodes CASSFLSNQPQHF.

This chain connects TRBV28 to TRBJ2-2; the match to TRBD1 covers 8 bases. Losses at the gene ends were 5 bases for V and 3 bases for J; bases not matched to a gene: 5. The CDR3 covers 15 residues. CDR1 is MDHEN and CDR2 is SYDVKM in the germline V gene. CDR3 nucleotide sequence: TGTGCCAGCAGTCCAGCGGACAGGGACACCGGGGAGCTGTTTTTT. This codes for CASSPADRDTGELFF.

J is TRBJ1-5 and V is TRBV7-8; D uncertain. CDR1 SGHVS and CDR2 FQNEAQ come from the germline V gene. The CDR3 extends over 13 amino acids. The V end lost 0 bases, the J end lost 1 base, and 1 base lay between the germline ends. The CDR3 loop reads CASSLASNQPQHF. The DNA of the CDR3 is TGTGCCAGCAGCTTAGCCAGCAATCAGCCCCAGCATTTT.

The J gene is TRBJ1-2, the V gene TRBV5-1, with D tentatively TRBD1 (6 bases). The CDR3 is 14 amino acids. V was trimmed by 4 bases and J by 4 bases, leaving 14 bases between them. Germline lookup yields CDR1 SGHRS and CDR2 YFSETQ. The CDR3 loop is CASSQLGAGYGYTF. The CDR3 nucleotides are TGCGCCAGCAGCCAACTGGGGGCAGGCTATGGCTACACCTTC.

The chain uses TRBV20-1 and TRBJ2-7, with D possibly matching TRBD1 (6 bases). In germline, CDR1 is DFQATT, CDR2 SNEGSKA (reference sequence). The CDR3 length is 14 residues. V lost 3 bases and J 1 base, leaving 13 bases between the germline ends. The CDR3 loop reads CSASSGAVSYEQYF. The CDR3 DNA reads TGCAGTGCTAGTTCAGGGGCGGTATCCTACGAGCAGTACTTC.

This chain joins TRBV28 and TRBJ1-1; 7 bases fit TRBD1. This CDR3 spans 13 amino acids. After removal of 5 bases from V and 4 bases from J, the junction contained 4 bases not matched to a gene. Germline values: CDR1 MDHEN, CDR2 SYDVKM. The CDR3 region has the DNA TGTGCCAGCAGTCTGACAGGGACCACTGAAGCTTTCTTT. Translated, it gives CASSLTGTTEAFF.

This sequence joins TRBV5-6 and TRBJ1-1, with D unclear. V gave up 0 bases and J gave up 1 base, with 10 bases separating them. Per the germline V gene, CDR1 is SGHDT and CDR2 is YYEEEE. The CDR3 length is 15 residues. In DNA form, the CDR3 reads TGTGCCAGCAGCTTGGTCCCCTACGGGAACACTGAAGCTTTCTTT. Translated, it gives CASSLVPYGNTEAFF.

The chain recombines TRBV7-9 with TRBJ1-1; the D is unclear. Germline V gene lookup returns CDR1 SEHNR and CDR2 FQNEAQ (reference sequence). The V and J ends lost 2 bases and 1 base respectively, with 8 bases between them. The CDR3 is 14 amino acids. The CDR3 nucleotides read TGTGCCAGCAGCTTAAAGGGCGGGAACACTGAAGCTTTCTTT. Protein sequence: CASSLKGGNTEAFF.

This chain links TRBV5-1 with TRBJ2-1, with a possible D match to TRBD2 (5 bases). The V gene lost 4 bases and the J gene lost 8 bases, with 16 bases spanning the gap. CDR3 size: 14 residues. The germline V gene encodes CDR1 SGHRS and CDR2 YFSETQ. In DNA, the CDR3 is TGCGCCAGCAGCAACCCTAGCAGTTGGGATGAGCAGTTCTTC. Encoded protein: CASSNPSSWDEQFF.

The chain has TRBV10-3 and TRBJ1-4, with TRBD1 as a possible D gene (5 bases). Germline CDR1 reads ENHRY; CDR2 reads SYGVKD. Trimming pared 2 bases from V and 10 bases from J, leaving 11 bases between. The CDR3 covers 13 residues. The CDR3 DNA is TGTGCCATCAGTGAGAGACAGTTAGGAAAACTGTTTTTT. Its protein product is CAISERQLGKLFF.

CDR3 region: CASRETGTLGTDTQYF. In nucleotides, the CDR3 is TGTGCCAGCAGAGAGACAGGGACGCTGGGCACAGATACGCAGTATTTT. The chain recombines TRBV7-9 with TRBJ2-3, with TRBD1 identical over 7 bases. V dropped 6 bases and J dropped 1; count of bases not matched to a gene: 10. Germline values: CDR1 SEHNR, CDR2 FQNEAQ (reference sequence). CDR3 length equals 16 residues.

The V and J genes are TRBV18 and TRBJ2-7, with D unresolved. Germline loops: CDR1 KGHSH, CDR2 LQKENI. This CDR3 region has 15 residues. Trimming shortened V by 3 bases and J by 0 bases, and 12 bases separated the two germline ends. The chain's CDR3 is CASSPPGSSSYEQYF. CDR3 nucleotide sequence: TGTGCCAGCTCACCCCCTGGATCCTCCTCCTACGAGCAGTACTTC.

This chain joins TRBV9 and TRBJ1-4; 9 bases agree with TRBD1. V shed 3 bases and J 4 bases; nucleotides not matched to a gene: 4. The CDR3 is 15 residues long. Germline assignment: CDR1 SGDLS and CDR2 YYNGEE. This chain's CDR3 is CASSAGQGNNEKLFF. For the CDR3, the DNA is TGTGCCAGCAGCGCCGGACAGGGGAATAATGAAAAACTGTTTTTT.

This sequence joins TRBV19 and TRBJ2-7, with D perhaps TRBD1 (6 bases). Trimming removed 5 bases at V and 7 bases at J, with 18 bases between. In germline, CDR1 is LNHDA, CDR2 SQIVND (reference sequence). There are 14 residues in the CDR3. CDR3 residues: CASSPLDRVGEQYF. The CDR3 bases are TGTGCCAGTAGTCCCCTGGACAGAGTGGGGGAGCAGTACTTC.

This chain links TRBV10-3 with TRBJ2-1; 8 bases match TRBD2. The germline V gene has CDR1 ENHRY and CDR2 SYGVKD. This CDR3 is 17 amino acids long. Germline trimming cut 0 bases from V and 7 bases from J; bases unmatched to any gene: 11. The CDR3 nucleotides are TGTGCCATCAGTGAGTCGACGAGCAGCGGGGGATATAATGAGCAGTTCTTC. Protein sequence: CAISESTSSGGYNEQFF.

The chain employs TRBV6-5 and TRBJ2-2, with 9 bases aligning to TRBD2. Losses at the gene ends were 7 bases for V and 4 bases for J; bases not matched to a gene: 7. Germline CDR1 and CDR2: MNHEY and SVGAGI. The CDR3 totals 15 residues. This CDR3 reads CASTREGPFTGELFF. In DNA form, the CDR3 reads TGTGCCAGCACGCGGGAGGGCCCCTTCACCGGGGAGCTGTTTTTT.

This clone was recorded only once. This rearrangement joins TRBV9 to TRBJ2-1; 9 bases line up with TRBD2. In germline, CDR1 is SGDLS, CDR2 YYNGEE. The CDR3 has 16 residues. With V trimmed by 3 bases and J by 7 bases, 11 bases remained unmatched. The CDR3 protein is CASSGFSGSRNNEQFF. The CDR3 DNA is TGTGCCAGCAGCGGGTTTAGCGGGAGTCGGAATAATGAGCAGTTCTTC.